This T cell receptor (beta chain) was sequenced during a study of CD8+ T cells in alopecia areata. Study details: The investigators scored severity in treated patients by the percentage of affected scalp area.

Notes on this clone: Its antigen is unknown. The same CDR3 arises from other DNA sequences in this sample as well.

Study-level findings and limits: In blood and scalp, many expanded lesional clones persisted during tofacitinib.

This CDR3 region has 13 residues. Between the trimmed V and J ends, which lost 0 bases and 6 bases, there was a span of 5 bases. Germline lookup yields CDR1 MNHEY and CDR2 SMNVEV (reference sequence). Described treatment: oral pan-JAK inhibitor, 5-10 mg twice daily. RNA was extracted and reverse transcribed into cDNA as the sequencing template. Profiling relied on immunoSEQ multiplex PCR, and the TCRdb table lists in-frame clones only, not all of them. The table has approximately 170,000 clones, 60% seen once. This sequence joins TRBV27 and TRBJ2-2; perhaps TRBD2 as D (5 bases). The receptor was derived from a human donor with alopecia areata. The sample here was CD4+ T cells sorted from blood, taken at week 24, from a patient treated with tofacitinib. The CDR3 loop reads CASSLSGAGELFF. CDR3 DNA: TGTGCCAGCAGTTTATCCGGGGCCGGGGAGCTGTTTTTT.